These 26 T cell receptor beta chains came from one sample sequenced in a study of T cell repertoires in cytomegalovirus infection. TCRdb redid the calling of the reads with MiXCR, one entry per CDR3 protein. Among roughly 280,000 distinct CDR3 sequences, roughly an eighth were seen once, and the ten largest hold 8.5% to 10%. The sequenced sample consisted of PBMCs. The receptors were sampled from a human donor in good health (CMV status not recorded). Some clones in this sample may be carry-over from other donors' samples.

This clonotype was seen many times. The chain combines TRBV6-1 with TRBJ2-3, with no clear D. The V end was cut by 10 bases, the J end by 0 bases, with 23 bases between. Germline V gives CDR1 MNHNS, CDR2 SASEGT. This CDR3 region has 17 residues. In DNA form, the CDR3 reads TGTGCCACCAGCCCAAGAGGTCGCGGCCCTAGCACAGATACGCAGTATTTT. Translation gives CATSPRGRGPSTDTQYF.

There are many counts of this clonotype. This chain connects TRBV7-4 to TRBJ1-2; D perhaps matches TRBD1 (5 bases). The CDR3 has 14 residues. Trimming took off 5 bases at V and 8 bases at J, with 18 bases between the two ends. Germline-derived CDR1 and CDR2 are SGHVT and SQSDAQ. The CDR3 nucleotides read TGTGCCAGCAGCCTTTGGCCCAGGGTGCGCGGCTACACCTTC. It is translated as CASSLWPRVRGYTF.

This sequence joins TRBV12-3 or TRBV12-4 and TRBJ1-6, with D unresolved. This CDR3 is built from 16 residues. V was shortened by 1 base and J by 6 bases, with 13 bases between the two germline ends. The CDR3 loop reads CASSLVSLSPNSPLHF. DNA of the CDR3: TGTGCCAGCAGTTTAGTATCGTTGTCACCTAATTCACCCCTCCACTTT.

This clonotype was counted only a few times. The chain couples TRBV28 to TRBJ1-1; D ambiguous. This CDR3 comprises 13 residues. The germline CDR1 and CDR2 sequences are MDHEN and SYDVKM. The ends were cut back, 5 bases at V and 7 bases at J, with 14 bases in the middle. The CDR3 loop reads CASSVIVASEAFF. CDR3 in DNA: TGTGCCAGCAGTGTCATCGTTGCCAGTGAAGCTTTCTTT.

This chain uses TRBV7-3 with TRBJ2-3, with 12 bases identical to TRBD2. The CDR3 spans 16 residues. V was pared by 5 bases and J by 2 bases, with 5 bases of the junction left unmatched. Germline loops: CDR1 SGHTA, CDR2 FQGTGA. CDR3 residues: CASSGGLAGNTDTQYF. CDR3 sequence (DNA): TGTGCCAGCAGCGGAGGACTAGCGGGGAACACAGATACGCAGTATTTT.

This clonotype was seen repeatedly, ten times or more. This sequence joins TRBV6-1 and TRBJ2-3, with TRBD1 matching 8 bases. The V gene's germline CDR1 is MNHNS and CDR2 SASEGT. The CDR3 totals 13 residues. V trimming: 6 bases; J trimming: 5 bases; junction bases outside the gene matches: 4. CDR3 in amino acids: CASSHRGIDTQYF. The CDR3 coding sequence is TGTGCCAGCAGCCACAGGGGGATAGATACGCAGTATTTT.

V is TRBV6-5 and J is TRBJ1-2; D is unresolved. CDR3 length equals 13 residues. Trimming stripped 2 bases from V and 4 bases from J, with 8 bases between. The germline V gene has CDR1 MNHEY and CDR2 SVGAGI. The CDR3 DNA sequence: TGTGCCAGCAGTTACGGGGAGGCCTATGGCTACACCTTC. It codes for CASSYGEAYGYTF.

This clonotype was seen more than once but under ten times. V gene TRBV7-2 combines with J gene TRBJ2-3; a weak D match, TRBD2 (6 bases). This CDR3 is built from 14 residues. V was trimmed by 3 bases and J by 6 bases, leaving 13 bases between them. Germline values: CDR1 SGHTA, CDR2 FQGNSA. CDR3 amino acids: CASSFTGVRDTQYF. CDR3 nucleotides: TGTGCCAGCAGCTTTACGGGAGTGAGGGATACGCAGTATTTT.

The chain employs TRBV6-2 or TRBV6-3 and TRBJ2-2, with D perhaps TRBD1 (6 bases). Germline-derived CDR1 and CDR2 are MNHEY and SVGEGT. V was cut by 7 bases and J by 3 bases, with 15 bases left in between. CDR3 length: 15 residues. CDR3 sequence (DNA): TGTGCCAGCATTAAGGACAGCTGGGACACCGGGGAGCTGTTTTTT. Protein: CASIKDSWDTGELFF.

This clonotype has a count of ten or more. This rearrangement joins TRBV5-1 to TRBJ1-2; TRBD1 might be the D (5 bases). Germline CDR1 and CDR2: SGHRS and YFSETQ. Trimming stripped 0 bases from V and 8 bases from J, with 20 bases between. The CDR3 has 16 residues. CDR3 region: CASSLGWGSVPTGYTF. The CDR3 DNA reads TGCGCCAGCAGCTTGGGATGGGGCTCGGTTCCCACCGGCTACACCTTC.

There are many counts of this clonotype. The J gene is TRBJ2-7, the V gene TRBV28; 9 bases fit TRBD1. This CDR3 spans 14 amino acids. The V and J ends lost 6 bases and 4 bases, in that order; junction bases with no gene match: 7. Germline CDR1 is MDHEN and CDR2 is SYDVKM. CDR3 DNA: TGTGCCAGCAGGCGAGGACAGGGGCAATACGAGCAGTACTTC. It translates to CASRRGQGQYEQYF.

This clonotype was counted between two and nine times. The V call is TRBV5-4, the J call TRBJ1-4; the match to TRBD1 covers 9 bases. Germline values: CDR1 SGHNT, CDR2 YYREEE (reference sequence). V was pared by 4 bases and J by 3 bases, with 4 bases of the junction left unmatched. The CDR3 runs 15 residues. CDR3 DNA sequence: TGTGCCAGCAGCATCCGGACAGGGGCTAATGAAAAACTGTTTTTT. This gives the protein CASSIRTGANEKLFF.

This clonotype showed up just a few times. The genes are TRBV5-1 and TRBJ2-5; D perhaps matches TRBD1 (6 bases). V lost 4 bases, J lost 5 bases, and 12 bases lay in between. This CDR3 has 13 amino acids. Germline CDR1 and CDR2: SGHRS and YFSETQ. CDR3 DNA: TGCGCCAGCAGCGGGGGACAAGCGGAGACCCAGTACTTC. Translating it yields CASSGGQAETQYF.

The chain couples TRBV29-1 to TRBJ2-3; D might be TRBD1 (6 bases). Germline CDR1 and CDR2: SQVTM and ANQGSEA. CDR3 length equals 13 residues. V was cut by 5 bases and J by 2 bases, with 11 bases left in between. In DNA form, the CDR3 reads TGCAGCGTTACAGGGACCCCCACAGATACGCAGTATTTT. Its protein product is CSVTGTPTDTQYF.

This clonotype was picked up many times. V gene TRBV7-2 combines with J gene TRBJ2-5; D is unresolved. With 4 bases removed from V and 4 bases from J, the gap between germline ends came to 10 bases. The length of the CDR3 is 13 residues. Germline lookup yields CDR1 SGHTA and CDR2 FQGNSA. The CDR3 protein is CASSSDLGETQYF. Written as DNA, the CDR3 is TGTGCCAGCAGCTCAGACCTGGGAGAGACCCAGTACTTC.

V is TRBV6-2 or TRBV6-3 and J is TRBJ2-2, with D unresolved. Germline loops: CDR1 MNHEY, CDR2 SVGEGT. V lost 7 bases, J lost 3 bases, and 12 bases lay in between. The CDR3 covers 14 residues. The CDR3 DNA reads TGTGCCAGCACCCAGGCCAGCTACACCGGGGAGCTGTTTTTT. Translation gives CASTQASYTGELFF.

The chain is built from TRBV12-3 or TRBV12-4 and TRBJ2-3; a weak D match, TRBD2 (6 bases). The CDR3 totals 16 residues. The V end lost 8 bases, the J end lost 6 bases, and 24 bases lay between the germline ends. CDR3 sequence reads: CASGLLGGAVGDTQYF. Here the CDR3 DNA reads TGTGCCAGCGGATTGTTGGGGGGAGCAGTGGGGGATACGCAGTATTTT.

This clonotype has only a few counts. The chain employs TRBV2 and TRBJ1-1, with D maybe TRBD1 (6 bases). CDR1 is SNHLY, CDR2 FYNNEI, per germline. With 2 bases removed from V and 4 bases from J, the gap between germline ends came to 8 bases. CDR3 length equals 13 residues. CDR3 nucleotide sequence: TGTGCCAGCAGTGAACAGGGGTTCACTGAAGCTTTCTTT. It is translated as CASSEQGFTEAFF.

This clonotype was seen repeatedly, ten times or more. The chain uses TRBV6-5 and TRBJ2-7; 13 nucleotides align to TRBD2. CDR1 and CDR2 (germline): MNHEY, SVGAGI. The V segment lost 4 bases and the J segment 5 bases; nucleotides outside the gene matches: 8. The CDR3 sequence is 16 residues long. For the CDR3, the DNA is TGTGCCAGCAGTTTCAGACTAGCGGGAGGTGTCGACGAGCAGTACTTC. It encodes CASSFRLAGGVDEQYF.

As regards this clonotype: The junction differs from germline at one of its ends, possibly a read error. The chain joins TRBV5-5 to TRBJ2-7; 9 bases fit TRBD2. In germline, CDR1 is SGHKS, CDR2 YYEKEE (reference sequence). The CDR3 has 13 residues. The CDR3: CASSLNSGRSEGF. CDR3 DNA: TGTGCCAGCAGCTTGAATAGCGGGAGATCGGAGGGCTTC.

CDR3 protein: CASMDEGPEAFF. The DNA for the CDR3 is TGTGCCAGCATGGATGAGGGGCCTGAAGCTTTCTTT. The V call is TRBV2, the J call TRBJ1-1; D is possibly TRBD1 (5 bases). Trimming pared 7 bases from V and 6 bases from J, leaving 12 bases between. The CDR3 loop spans 12 amino acids. Germline V CDR1 and CDR2: SNHLY, FYNNEI. Combining the CDR3 with reference TRBV2 and TRBJ1-1 gives the whole variable domain EPEVTQTPSHQVTQMGQEVILRCVPISNHLYFYWYRQILGQKVEFLVSFYNNEISEKSEIFDDQFSVERPDGSNFTLKIRSTKLEDSAMYFCASMDEGPEAFFGQGTRLTVV.

The genes are TRBV20-1 and TRBJ1-5; D call uncertain. V lost 5 bases and J lost 7, with 9 bases in between. The CDR3 spans 11 residues. Germline loops: CDR1 DFQATT, CDR2 SNEGSKA (reference sequence). The CDR3 DNA is TGCAGTGCTTCTGTAGAACAGCCCCAGCATTTT. Translation gives CSASVEQPQHF.

The V and J genes are TRBV9 and TRBJ1-2; D may be TRBD1 (5 bases). The germline V gene has CDR1 SGDLS and CDR2 YYNGEE. This CDR3 has 16 amino acids. Trimming cost V 0 bases and J 4 bases, with 16 bases left between them. The CDR3 nucleotides are TGTGCCAGCAGCGTAGGAATCGGGGGATCAGGCTATGGCTACACCTTC. Translating gives CASSVGIGGSGYGYTF. Filled out from reference TRBV9 and TRBJ1-2, the complete variable domain reads DSGVTQTPKHLITATGQRVTLRCSPRSGDLSVYWYQQSLDQGLQFLIQYYNGEERAKGNILERFSAQQFPDLHSELNLSSLELGDSALYFCASSVGIGGSGYGYTFGSGTRLTVV.

V and J are TRBV2 and TRBJ2-6; D unresolved. V dropped 2 bases and J dropped 0 bases, with 8 bases sitting between them. The CDR3 has 16 amino acids. CDR1 SNHLY and CDR2 FYNNEI come from the germline V gene. The CDR3 sequence is CASSEKRSSGANVLTF. CDR3 DNA: TGTGCCAGCAGTGAAAAACGGAGCTCTGGGGCCAACGTCCTGACTTTC.

At least ten counts were recorded for this clonotype. This rearrangement joins TRBV7-2 to TRBJ2-1; D is unclear. Germline V gives CDR1 SGHTA, CDR2 FQGNSA. The CDR3 has 11 amino acids. The germline V and J ends were trimmed by 2 bases and 7 bases, with 3 bases remaining between them. Written as DNA, the CDR3 is TGTGCCAGCAGCTTATCGAATGAGCAGTTCTTC. This translates into CASSLSNEQFF.

This clonotype has at least ten counts. The V gene is TRBV7-9, the J gene TRBJ2-1, with 10 bases aligning to TRBD2. V lost 2 bases to trimming and J lost 2 bases; unmatched junction nucleotides: 6. The germline CDR1 and CDR2 sequences are SEHNR and FQNEAQ (reference sequence). The CDR3 loop spans 17 amino acids. The CDR3 bases are TGTGCCAGCAGCTTAAGAAAAAGCGGGGGGGCCTACAATGAGCAGTTCTTC. The encoded protein is CASSLRKSGGAYNEQFF.